Shown below are 15 T cell receptor beta chains from a single sample sequenced in a study of regulatory T cells in long-lasting Graves disease. Documented time point: newly diagnosed GD, antithyroid drugs for less than 3 months. PBMC-derived RNA was used for the TCR library. The TCR beta library used iRepertoire HTBI primers with Arm-PCR amplification of CDR3. TCRdb ran MiXCR on the multiplex PCR reads and lists one entry per CDR3 protein. This sample has about 430,000 distinct CDR3 sequences, with about 15% found just once. These same records also appear under a second study, on T cells in Graves' hyperthyroidism and ophthalmopathy.

Specimen: peripheral blood mononuclear cells (PBMCs), collected at new diagnosis, from a patient treated with antithyroid drugs. All receptors derive from a woman between 40 and 55 years old with Graves disease.

This clonotype has just a few counts. V and J are TRBV7-9 and TRBJ2-2, with 9 bases lining up with TRBD2. CDR3 length: 16 amino acids. Germline V gene lookup returns CDR1 SEHNR and CDR2 FQNEAQ (reference sequence). V shed 2 bases, J shed 4 bases, and the junction held 5 bases outside the gene matches. This chain's CDR3 is CASSLSGLAITGELFF. The CDR3, as DNA: TGTGCCAGCAGCTTATCTGGACTAGCGATCACCGGGGAGCTGTTTTTT.

This chain uses TRBV2 with TRBJ1-1, with D possibly TRBD1 on 6 matching bases. This CDR3 spans 15 amino acids. V shed 4 bases and J shed 0 bases, with 12 bases lying between them. The germline gives CDR1 SNHLY, CDR2 FYNNEI. Written as DNA, the CDR3 is TGTGCCAGCAGTGCTAGAACAGGGATGAACACTGAAGCTTTCTTT. Translating it yields CASSARTGMNTEAFF.

There are a few counts of this clonotype. V usage is TRBV7-8 and J usage is TRBJ2-7, with D uncertain. The CDR3 length is 14 residues. Germline values: CDR1 SGHVS, CDR2 FQNEAQ. The germline V and J ends were trimmed by 5 bases and 2 bases, with 13 bases remaining between them. CDR3 in amino acids: CASSGPGPTYEQYF. Written as DNA, the CDR3 is TGTGCCAGCAGCGGCCCCGGGCCCACCTACGAGCAGTACTTC.

CDR3 DNA: TGTGCCAGCAGCCCATTCGGACTATCGGGAGGATACGAGCAGTACTTC. This encodes CASSPFGLSGGYEQYF. The chain combines TRBV11-3 with TRBJ2-7; TRBD2 matches 7 bases. Trimming took 5 bases from V and 4 from J; bases not matched to a gene: 14. The CDR3 runs to 16 residues. CDR1 is SGHNT and CDR2 is YENEEA in the germline V gene. Filled out from reference TRBV11-3 and TRBJ2-7, the complete variable domain reads EAGVVQSPRYKIIEKKQPVAFWCNPISGHNTLYWYLQNLGQGPELLIRYENEEAVDDSQLPKDRFSAERLKGVDSTLKIQPAELGDSAVYLCASSPFGLSGGYEQYFGPGTRLTVT.

The table lists this clonotype with many counts. The chain couples TRBV7-2 to TRBJ2-1, with 15 bases fitting TRBD2. Trimming cost V 4 bases and J 10 bases; bases outside gene matches: 8. Germline V gene lookup returns CDR1 SGHTA and CDR2 FQGNSA. The CDR3 length is 16 residues. The CDR3 sequence: CASSSRRTSGRGEQFF. The CDR3 region has the DNA TGTGCCAGCAGCTCCCGAAGGACTAGCGGGAGGGGGGAGCAGTTCTTC.

In this sample, this clonotype turned up a few times. The rearrangement links TRBV11-3 to TRBJ2-1; D might be TRBD1 or TRBD2, each matching 5 bases. Trimming pared 0 bases from V and 2 bases from J, leaving 17 bases between. This CDR3 spans 18 amino acids. Germline lookup yields CDR1 SGHNT and CDR2 YENEEA. In DNA, the CDR3 is TGTGCCAGCAGCTTAGAGGGACCAGGGTTAGGACCCTACAATGAGCAGTTCTTC. It specifies CASSLEGPGLGPYNEQFF.

This clonotype was recorded many times. This chain links TRBV20-1 with TRBJ1-4, with 9 bases aligning to TRBD1. The CDR3 extends over 14 amino acids. Germline V gives CDR1 DFQATT, CDR2 SNEGSKA (reference sequence). V lost 6 bases and J lost 3; bases outside the gene matches: 5. CDR3 residues: CSAGQGTANEKLFF. The DNA for the CDR3 is TGCAGTGCAGGACAGGGGACGGCTAATGAAAAACTGTTTTTT.

This clonotype was detected many times. CDR3 in amino acids: CASSPTGNTGELFF. In DNA form, the CDR3 reads TGTGCCAGCAGCCCAACAGGGAACACCGGGGAGCTGTTTTTT. The V call is TRBV12-3 or TRBV12-4, the J call TRBJ2-2; weak D call: TRBD1 (5 bases). This CDR3 spans 14 amino acids. The V end lost 6 bases, the J end lost 1 base, and 9 bases lay between the germline ends.

The table lists this clonotype with a few counts. The rearrangement uses TRBV30 and TRBJ2-5; no firm D call. The CDR3 is 12 residues long. CDR1 is GTSNPN, CDR2 SVGIG, per germline (reference sequence). Trimming removed 2 bases at V and 5 bases at J, with 9 bases between. The DNA of the CDR3 is TGTGCCTGGAGTCTGCCACGGGAGACCCAGTACTTC. As protein: CAWSLPRETQYF. Full variable domain (rest looked up from reference TRBV30 and TRBJ2-5): SQTIHQWPATLVQPVGSPLSLECTVEGTSNPNLYWYRQAAGRGLQLLFYSVGIGQISSEVPQNLSASRPQDRQFILSSKKLLLSDSGFYLCAWSLPRETQYFGPGTRLLVL.

This chain joins TRBV3-1 and TRBJ1-2; possibly TRBD1 for D (5 bases). Germline assignment: CDR1 LGHDT and CDR2 YNNKEL (reference sequence). V lost 6 bases and J lost 4, with 15 bases in between. The CDR3 is 14 amino acids. CDR3 DNA: TGTGCCAGCAGACACGGTAGAAGGGGCTATGGCTACACCTTC. Translation gives CASRHGRRGYGYTF.

This clonotype has only a few counts. The V gene is TRBV6-2 or TRBV6-3, the J gene TRBJ2-3; D is uncertain. The CDR3 loop spans 12 amino acids. Germline V gives CDR1 MNHEY, CDR2 SVGEGT. V lost 6 bases and J lost 6, with 10 bases in between. The CDR3 sequence: CASRNSQDTQYF. The CDR3 DNA reads as TGTGCCAGCAGGAACTCGCAGGATACGCAGTATTTT.

This clonotype was seen repeatedly, ten times or more. The chain is built from TRBV24-1 and TRBJ2-5; D gene ambiguous. V was trimmed by 4 bases and J by 2 bases, leaving 1 base between them. This CDR3 has 11 residues. CDR1 is KGHDR and CDR2 is SFDVKD in the germline V gene. The chain's CDR3 is CATSEQETQYF. CDR3 DNA sequence: TGTGCCACCAGTGAGCAAGAGACCCAGTACTTC.

The V and J genes are TRBV6-1 and TRBJ2-7; the match to TRBD2 covers 15 bases. This CDR3 is 18 amino acids long. Germline V lookup: CDR1 MNHNS, CDR2 SASEGT. J was trimmed by 2 bases and V by 5 bases; bases with no gene match: 10. The DNA of the CDR3 is TGTGCCAGCAGTAGTGGGACTAGCGGGAGGACGGACGCCTACGAGCAGTACTTC. Translated: CASSSGTSGRTDAYEQYF.

This clonotype has ten or more counts. The chain links TRBV12-3 or TRBV12-4 to TRBJ2-7; TRBD1 matches 8 bases. The CDR3 extends over 15 amino acids. J gave up 1 base and V 5 bases, and 7 bases lay outside the gene matches. Here the CDR3 DNA reads TGTGCCAGCAGTCCCCAGGGGGCAGGGTCCTACGAGCAGTACTTC. Translated, it gives CASSPQGAGSYEQYF.

This clonotype was found many times. The chain has TRBV7-3 and TRBJ2-5, with no clear D. The CDR3 is 14 residues long. Deletions cut 2 bases from V and 2 bases from J, with 9 bases between. Germline assignment: CDR1 SGHTA and CDR2 FQGTGA. Here the CDR3 reads CASSLGPTQETQYF. CDR3 nucleotides: TGTGCCAGCAGCTTAGGGCCAACGCAAGAGACCCAGTACTTC.